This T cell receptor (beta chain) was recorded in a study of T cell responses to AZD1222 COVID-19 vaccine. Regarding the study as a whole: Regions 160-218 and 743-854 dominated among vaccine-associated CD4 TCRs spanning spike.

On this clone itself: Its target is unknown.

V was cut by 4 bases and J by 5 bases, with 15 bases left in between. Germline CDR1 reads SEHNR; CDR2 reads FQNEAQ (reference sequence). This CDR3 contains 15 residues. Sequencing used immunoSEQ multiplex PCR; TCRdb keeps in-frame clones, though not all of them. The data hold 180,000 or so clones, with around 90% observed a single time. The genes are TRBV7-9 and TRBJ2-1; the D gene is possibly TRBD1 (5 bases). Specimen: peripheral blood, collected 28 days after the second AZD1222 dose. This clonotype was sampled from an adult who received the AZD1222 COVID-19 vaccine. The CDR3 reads CASSWGPNANNEQFF. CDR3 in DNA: TGTGCCAGCAGCTGGGGCCCCAACGCCAACAATGAGCAGTTCTTC.